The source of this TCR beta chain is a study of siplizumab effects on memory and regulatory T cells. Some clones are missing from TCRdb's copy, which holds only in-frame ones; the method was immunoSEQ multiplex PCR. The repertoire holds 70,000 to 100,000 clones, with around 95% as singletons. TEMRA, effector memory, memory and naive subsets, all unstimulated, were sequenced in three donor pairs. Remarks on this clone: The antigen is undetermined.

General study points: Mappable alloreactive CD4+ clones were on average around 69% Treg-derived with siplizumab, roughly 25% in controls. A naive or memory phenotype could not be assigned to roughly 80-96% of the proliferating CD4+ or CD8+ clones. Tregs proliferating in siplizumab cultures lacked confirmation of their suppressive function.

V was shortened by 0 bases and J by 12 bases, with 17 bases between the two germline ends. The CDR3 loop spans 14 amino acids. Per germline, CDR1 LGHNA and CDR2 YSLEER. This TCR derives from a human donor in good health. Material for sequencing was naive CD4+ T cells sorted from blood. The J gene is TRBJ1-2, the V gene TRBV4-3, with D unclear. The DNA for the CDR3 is TGCGCCAGCAGCCAAGAGCGTCAGGTCGTTATCGACACCTTC. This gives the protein CASSQERQVVIDTF.